Following are 4 T cell receptor beta chains from one sample sequenced in a study of blood T cell repertoires in COVID-19. Measured with immunoSEQ multiplex PCR; TCRdb has only the in-frame clones, and not every one. The sample gives 330,000 or so clones, about 89% of which show up once; approximately 1.9% is in the top ten. The sample taken for sequencing was PBMCs or T cells enriched from blood (not recorded which). These receptors were taken from a man aged 35 to 55 in a cohort exposed to, infected with or recovered from COVID-19 (not recorded which).

J is TRBJ2-7 and V is TRBV10-3; 11 bases match TRBD2. Losses at the gene ends were 6 bases for V and 2 bases for J; bases not matched to a gene: 9. Looked up from germline, CDR1 is ENHRY and CDR2 is SYGVKD. The CDR3 runs to 16 residues. CDR3 nucleotides: TGTGCCATCAGCGAAACTAGCGGGAGTTTGACCTACGAGCAGTACTTC. Translation gives CAISETSGSLTYEQYF.

The J gene is TRBJ1-5, the V gene TRBV5-5; D unresolved. The CDR3 has 14 residues. Germline V CDR1 and CDR2: SGHKS, YYEKEE (reference sequence). The V end was cut by 0 bases, the J end by 3 bases, with 7 bases between. Here the CDR3 DNA reads TGTGCCAGCAGCTTGGTGGCAGACAATCAGCCCCAGCATTTT. It translates to CASSLVADNQPQHF.

This chain connects TRBV15 to TRBJ1-5; 7 bases match TRBD1. Looked up from germline, CDR1 is LNHNV and CDR2 is YYDKDF (reference sequence). The CDR3 is made up of 14 amino acids. Trimming took 4 bases from V and 7 from J; bases not matched to a gene: 7. The CDR3 reads CATSIDRVGQPQHF. In DNA, the CDR3 is TGTGCCACCAGCATTGACAGGGTAGGGCAGCCCCAGCATTTT.

The chain has TRBV4-1 and TRBJ2-7, with 14 positions matching TRBD2. CDR3 length equals 14 residues. The V gene end was trimmed by 4 bases and the J gene end by 6 bases; junction bases not matched to a gene: 2. Germline V lookup: CDR1 MGHRA, CDR2 YSYEKL. The DNA for the CDR3 is TGCGCCAGCAGCCGCGGGACTAGCGGGAGCGAGCAGTACTTC. As protein: CASSRGTSGSEQYF.